The clone carrying this T cell receptor (beta chain) appeared a single time. Its specificity is unknown. The entry originates in a study of CD8+CD57+ T cells in acquired aplastic anemia. Study as a whole: Mean DNA quantity obtained from sorted CD4+ and CD8+ cells was about 3.2 ug. Healthy donors averaged approximately 11 million reads for CD4+ cells.

Study-wide results and limits: It was found that twenty-nine CD8+ CDR3 sequences were shared between patients and controls. Statistical testing detected no significant gap in CD8+ Simpson's diversity between patients and controls.

CDR3 and TCR beta VDJ profiling relied on a genomic DNA template. TCRdb called the reads again in MiXCR, with one record for every CDR3 protein. The table lists roughly 420,000 distinct CDR3 sequences, about two thirds of them singletons. Sequencing used sorted CD4+, CD8+, or CD8+CD57+ T cells (not recorded which) from PBMCs. The sequence came from a human donor in good health, serving as a control.

The CDR3 DNA reads as TGTGCCAGCAGCTTGGATCAGAGTAACACTGAAGCTTTCTTT. This codes for CASSLDQSNTEAFF. The genes are TRBV11-3 and TRBJ1-1, with D uncertain. V was clipped by 3 bases and J by 2 bases, with 10 bases between them. Germline V gene data show CDR1 as SGHNT and CDR2 as YENEEA. CDR3 length: 14 amino acids.